The source of this T cell receptor (beta chain) is a study of cytomegalovirus exposure and HLA in healthy donors. PCR was performed using 60 Vbeta and 13 Jbeta primers. Using immunoSEQ multiplex PCR, the repertoire was profiled, and TCRdb retains in-frame clones only, with some absent. The table lists about 130,000 clones, roughly two thirds of them singletons. This clone was observed a handful of times. With 1 base removed from V and 4 bases from J, the gap between germline ends came to 12 bases. From germline, CDR1 is SGHDT and CDR2 YYEEEE. The CDR3 sequence is 15 residues long. The sequenced material came from PBMCs. The V gene is TRBV5-6, the J gene TRBJ2-1; unclear D gene. The receptor was isolated from a man between 25 and 39 years old in good health and CMV-seropositive. The CDR3 DNA reads TGTGCCAGCAGCTTGTCGAGGCAGCAATACAATGAGCAGTTCTTC. Its protein is CASSLSRQQYNEQFF.